This T cell receptor (beta chain) was sequenced for a study of OX40 agonist ivuxolimab in advanced cancers. With regard to the full study: Ivuxolimab, which targeted the costimulatory receptor OX40 (CD134), was an agonistic, fully human IgG2 monoclonal antibody. Intravenous ivuxolimab was administered to patients every 2 weeks at six dose levels: 0.01, 0.1, 0.3, 1.5, 3 and 10 mg/kg. Among the approximately 50 dose-escalation patients, approximately 20 had hepatocellular carcinoma, roughly 15 melanoma, 9 renal cell carcinoma and 9 head and neck cancer. The dose-escalation cohort was about 83% male with a mean age of about 60 years, ranging from about 23 to 85. Patients were allowed to have had prior anti-PD-1, anti-PD-L1 or anti-CTLA-4 therapy, and around two fifths of the dose-escalation patients had been treated with checkpoint inhibitors. Three dose-escalation patients achieved partial responses, one with hepatocellular carcinoma and two with cutaneous melanoma. Peripheral TCRbeta sequencing was intended to test whether TCR sequence diversity was altered and clonal T-cell expansion was caused by ivuxolimab. The paper reports the monotherapy dose-escalation portion (N of about 47 patients) of the phase I ivuxolimab trial. Overall results and qualifications from the work: The antigen specificity of the peripheral T cells that underwent clonal expansion was not determined. In the 0.1-3.0 mg/kg groups, partial responders were among the patients with the lowest normalized peripheral clonal expansion, particularly in CD8+ T cells. After ivuxolimab, CD8+ T cells had more expanded clones than CD4+ T cells on average. At doses from 0.1 to 3.0 mg/kg, clonal expansion was seen in both CD4+ and CD8+ blood T cells between baseline and week 6. Low levels of normalized T-cell clonal expansion were also seen in some nonresponding patients.

The trial excluded patients who had a history of autoimmune disease or who were on systemic immunosuppression. Peripheral blood for TCR sequencing was collected from all dose cohorts at baseline, on cycle 4 day 1, and on cycle 7 day 1. The samples were drawn from a first-in-human, open-label, multicenter phase I dose-escalation trial of ivuxolimab. Adults with locally advanced or metastatic head and neck squamous cell, hepatocellular, melanoma or renal cell carcinoma were enrolled in the trial. Before TCR sequencing, CD4+ T cells and CD8+ T cells from peripheral blood were sorted into separate populations. From its cysteine to its phenylalanine, the CDR3 spans 16 amino acids. Just the 48-base CDR3 DNA is kept, in frame starting at base 1. Cut back by 4 bases and 6 bases, the V and J ends lie 19 bases apart. Per the germline V gene, MGHRA is the CDR1 and YSYEKL is the CDR2. Genomic DNA was isolated from the sorted cells so that the TCRbeta CDR3 region could be sequenced. TCRbeta CDR3 regions were sequenced using the immunoSEQ Assay. TCRdb holds this immuneACCESS table with in-frame rearrangements only. Some clones are missing; in checked studies, unresolved V genes explain under half, and the rest has no known cause. The sample table contains roughly 30,000 clones; only one count was recorded for about 93% of them. Together, the top ten hold over 8% of the sample.

Comments on this clone: This receptor's antigen is unknown. Base qualities are not provided; no much larger clone lies one nucleotide away.

Here the sequenced sample was CD4+ or CD8+ T cells sorted from blood, taken in a trial of the OX40 agonist ivuxolimab. The V and J segments used are TRBV4-1 and TRBJ1-5, and the D gene may be TRBD1, 6 bases matching. The TCR comes from an adult with an advanced solid tumor such as melanoma, head and neck, liver or kidney cancer. The CDR3 sequence is CASSPGGRVGGQPQHF. The DNA is as follows: TGCGCCAGCAGCCCGGGGGGACGGGTAGGGGGTCAGCCCCAGCATTTT.